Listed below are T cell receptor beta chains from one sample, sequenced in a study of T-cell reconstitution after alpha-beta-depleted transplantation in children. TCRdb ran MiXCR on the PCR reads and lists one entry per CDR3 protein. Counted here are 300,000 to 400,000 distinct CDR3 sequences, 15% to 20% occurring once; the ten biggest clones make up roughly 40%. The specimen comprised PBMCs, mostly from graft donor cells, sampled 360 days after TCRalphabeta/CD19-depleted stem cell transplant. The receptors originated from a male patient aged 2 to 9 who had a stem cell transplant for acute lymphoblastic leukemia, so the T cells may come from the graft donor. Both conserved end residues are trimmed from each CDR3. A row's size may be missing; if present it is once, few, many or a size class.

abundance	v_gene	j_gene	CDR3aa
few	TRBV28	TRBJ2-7	ASSLWDTDYEQY
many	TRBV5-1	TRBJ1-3	ASSRDVTSGNTIY
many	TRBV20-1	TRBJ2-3	SAFSGRMTDTQY
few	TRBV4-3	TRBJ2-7	ASSHFGNSYEQY
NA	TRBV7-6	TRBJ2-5	ASSLFGGLQETQY
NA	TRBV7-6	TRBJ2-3	ASSFRDRSDTQY
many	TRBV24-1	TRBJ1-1	ATSDYNGEAF
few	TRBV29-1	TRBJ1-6	SVGPGRSSYNSPLH
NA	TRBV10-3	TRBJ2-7	AISGPGTRVSEQY
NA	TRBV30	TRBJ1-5	AWATNRGPQPQH
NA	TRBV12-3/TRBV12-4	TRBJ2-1	ASSSAGQQQF
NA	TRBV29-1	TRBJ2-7	SVEGPGGVYDEQY